What follows are 29 T cell receptor beta chains derived from one specimen sequenced in a study of blood T cell repertoires in COVID-19. Produced via immunoSEQ multiplex PCR; TCRdb's table is partial and in-frame only. This table holds about 200,000 clones, around 87% found once. Sequences were obtained from peripheral blood. The receptors were gathered from a man aged 55 to 70 with acute or convalescent COVID-19.

The rearrangement joins TRBV2 to TRBJ1-3; 9 bases map to TRBD1. Trimming took 5 bases from V and 0 from J; bases not matched to a gene: 2. Germline V lookup: CDR1 SNHLY, CDR2 FYNNEI. The CDR3 is 15 amino acids. The CDR3 bases are TGTGCCAGCAGTCGACAGGGGGTCTCTGGAAACACCATATATTTT. This encodes CASSRQGVSGNTIYF.

This clone was counted once. The J gene is TRBJ2-1, the V gene TRBV2, with TRBD2 identical over 10 bases. CDR1 SNHLY and CDR2 FYNNEI come from the germline V gene. The CDR3 covers 17 residues. V lost 4 bases and J lost 8; bases outside the gene matches: 14. The CDR3 loop reads CASSGGQTSGPGDEQFF. The CDR3 nucleotides are TGTGCCAGCAGTGGAGGTCAGACTAGCGGGCCGGGGGATGAGCAGTTCTTC.

This chain uses TRBV24-1 with TRBJ1-3; 8 positions match TRBD1. This CDR3 spans 14 amino acids. Germline CDR1 reads KGHDR; CDR2 reads SFDVKD. With 12 bases clipped from V and 0 bases from J, the junction kept 6 bases outside the gene matches. DNA for the CDR3: TGTGCCGCCCTCGGGACAGGCTCTGGAAACACCATATATTTT. Protein: CAALGTGSGNTIYF.

The chain links TRBV9 to TRBJ2-7; 7 positions agree with TRBD1. Germline-derived CDR1 and CDR2 are SGDLS and YYNGEE. Unmatched junction bases numbered 4, after V lost 2 bases and J lost 2 bases. There are 14 residues in the CDR3. The CDR3 here is CASSVQTGAYEQYF. CDR3 in DNA: TGTGCCAGCAGCGTCCAAACAGGGGCCTACGAGCAGTACTTC.

The CDR3 region has the DNA TGTGCCATCAGTGAGTCTGGTAGTAGCAATCAGCCCCAGCATTTT. Amino acids: CAISESGSSNQPQHF. The chain combines TRBV10-3 with TRBJ1-5; no clear D gene. This CDR3 is built from 15 residues. Trimming pared 0 bases from V and 0 bases from J, leaving 6 bases between. Germline CDR1 is ENHRY and CDR2 is SYGVKD.

In its sample, this clone was seen a few times. J is TRBJ1-1 and V is TRBV5-1, with D maybe TRBD1 (6 bases). V gave up 4 bases and J gave up 0 bases, with 10 bases separating them. The germline gives CDR1 SGHRS, CDR2 YFSETQ. This CDR3 has 14 residues. The CDR3 reads CASSRTGLNTEAFF. The CDR3 bases are TGCGCCAGCAGCAGAACAGGGTTGAACACTGAAGCTTTCTTT.

The chain employs TRBV5-1 and TRBJ2-3; 14 bases are shared with TRBD2. CDR1 SGHRS and CDR2 YFSETQ come from the germline V gene. The trim removed 4 bases at V and 2 bases at J, leaving 12 bases unmatched. The CDR3 runs to 19 residues. CDR3 nucleotides: TGCGCCAGCAGCCTAGGACTAGCGGGGGGCTCCTTAATCACAGATACGCAGTATTTT. It codes for CASSLGLAGGSLITDTQYF.

This clone has only a few counts. This chain links TRBV10-3 with TRBJ2-1; 11 bases fit TRBD2. V dropped 6 bases and J dropped 15; count of bases not matched to a gene: 13. The CDR3 is made up of 14 amino acids. Germline CDR1 and CDR2: ENHRY and SYGVKD. CDR3: CAIRTDSGGASTFF. The CDR3 nucleotides read TGTGCCATCAGGACCGATAGCGGGGGGGCAAGTACGTTCTTC.

This clone was counted only a few times. CDR3 amino acids: CASSPSGANTGELFF. CDR3 coding DNA: TGTGCCAGCAGCCCTAGCGGGGCGAACACCGGGGAGCTGTTTTTT. The J gene is TRBJ2-2, the V gene TRBV7-7; 9 nucleotides line up with TRBD2. Germline CDR1 reads SSHAT; CDR2 reads FNYEAQ (reference sequence). With 5 bases clipped from V and 0 bases from J, the junction kept 1 base outside the gene matches. This CDR3 contains 15 residues.

The chain couples TRBV5-1 to TRBJ1-2; 9 bases match TRBD1. The CDR3 is 15 residues long. Per the germline V gene, CDR1 is SGHRS and CDR2 is YFSETQ. The trim removed 0 bases at V and 7 bases at J, leaving 7 bases unmatched. This chain's CDR3 is CASSLATTGGAGYTF. The CDR3 bases are TGCGCCAGCAGCTTGGCAACCACAGGGGGCGCTGGCTACACCTTC.

The J gene is TRBJ1-5, the V gene TRBV24-1, with D maybe TRBD1 (6 bases). The CDR3 extends over 14 amino acids. Germline V gene data show CDR1 as KGHDR and CDR2 as SFDVKD. V lost 5 bases, J lost 5 bases, and 12 bases lay in between. The CDR3 here is CATSVAGADQPQHF. The CDR3 nucleotides are TGTGCCACCAGTGTCGCGGGGGCCGATCAGCCCCAGCATTTT.

V is TRBV7-7 and J is TRBJ2-2; D possibly corresponds to TRBD2 (5 bases). CDR1 and CDR2 (germline): SSHAT, FNYEAQ (reference sequence). The CDR3 runs to 15 residues. V lost 5 bases and J 1 base, leaving 11 bases between the germline ends. The CDR3 region is CASSPAGGNTGELFF. The CDR3 nucleotides read TGTGCCAGCAGCCCCGCTGGAGGGAACACCGGGGAGCTGTTTTTT.

The genes are TRBV10-2 and TRBJ1-2; 8 nucleotides match TRBD1. CDR3 length equals 14 residues. Germline values: CDR1 WSHSY, CDR2 SAAADI. The trim removed 7 bases at V and 5 bases at J, leaving 9 bases unmatched. CDR3 in amino acids: CASTPDRAGYGYTF. CDR3 bases: TGCGCCAGCACCCCGGACAGGGCGGGATATGGCTACACCTTC.

The chain employs TRBV6-5 and TRBJ1-5, with 7 bases lining up with TRBD1. The CDR3 is 13 residues long. V gave up 6 bases and J gave up 7 bases; unmatched junction bases: 6. The germline gives CDR1 MNHEY, CDR2 SVGAGI. CDR3 residues: CASRRQGGQPQHF. The CDR3 DNA sequence: TGTGCCAGCAGACGACAGGGTGGACAGCCCCAGCATTTT.

CDR3 nucleotide sequence: TGTGCCAGCAGCAGGCCGGGGACTAGCGGGGCAGATACGCAGTATTTT. Translating gives CASSRPGTSGADTQYF. V and J are TRBV7-9 and TRBJ2-3, with TRBD2 matching 13 bases. The CDR3 spans 16 residues. The V segment lost 5 bases and the J segment 4 bases; nucleotides outside the gene matches: 6. Germline CDR1 is SEHNR and CDR2 is FQNEAQ (reference sequence).

J is TRBJ2-1 and V is TRBV19; maybe TRBD1 (5 bases). V was shortened by 5 bases and J by 2 bases, with 19 bases between the two germline ends. The germline V gene has CDR1 LNHDA and CDR2 SQIVND (reference sequence). The CDR3 has 17 amino acids. CDR3 sequence: CASSRIRAPITYNEQFF. The DNA of the CDR3 is TGTGCCAGTAGTCGAATCAGGGCACCGATAACCTACAATGAGCAGTTCTTC.

The chain has TRBV29-1 and TRBJ2-3; 7 bases are a match to TRBD2. Germline V gives CDR1 SQVTM, CDR2 ANQGSEA. The CDR3 is made up of 15 amino acids. Trimming removed 4 bases from V and 0 bases from J; junction bases left unmatched: 7. CDR3: CSVGLSGASTDTQYF. For the CDR3, the DNA is TGCAGCGTTGGTCTAAGCGGGGCTAGCACAGATACGCAGTATTTT.

V usage is TRBV4-2 and J usage is TRBJ2-7, with 14 bases lining up with TRBD2. The CDR3 consists of 18 residues. CDR1 is LGHNA, CDR2 YNFKEQ, per germline. The J segment lost 3 bases and the V segment lost 0 bases, leaving 7 bases of the junction unmatched. Here the CDR3 DNA reads TGTGCCAGCAGCCAAGAAACCCGACTAGCGGGGGGGGACTACGAGCAGTACTTC. Its protein is CASSQETRLAGGDYEQYF.

The V and J genes are TRBV12-3 or TRBV12-4 and TRBJ2-7, with D possibly being TRBD2 (6 bases). Trimming removed 0 bases from V and 9 bases from J, with 9 bases in between. The length of the CDR3 is 12 residues. DNA of the CDR3: TGTGCCAGCAGTTTAGCGACCGGGGGGCAGTACTTC. Translation gives CASSLATGGQYF.

This chain joins TRBV9 and TRBJ2-7; TRBD2 agrees at 7 bases. V trimming: 3 bases; J trimming: 5 bases; junction bases outside the gene matches: 8. CDR1 is SGDLS, CDR2 YYNGEE, per germline. This CDR3 is 14 amino acids long. The DNA for the CDR3 is TGTGCCAGCAGCGACGGGGGGACGCGCAACGAGCAGTACTTC. Translated: CASSDGGTRNEQYF.

The chain is built from TRBV4-1 and TRBJ2-2, with 10 nucleotides matching TRBD2. The trim removed 3 bases at V and 5 bases at J, leaving 12 bases unmatched. Germline CDR1 is MGHRA and CDR2 is YSYEKL. This CDR3 has 18 amino acids. The CDR3: CASSQAEGLASRTGELFF. The CDR3 region has the DNA TGCGCCAGCAGCCAGGCCGAGGGACTAGCGAGTAGGACCGGGGAGCTGTTTTTT.

The chain has TRBV18 and TRBJ1-6; 7 bases map to TRBD1. This CDR3 has 16 residues. Germline lookup yields CDR1 KGHSH and CDR2 LQKENI. V shed 0 bases and J 11 bases; nucleotides not matched to a gene: 10. The chain's CDR3 is CASSPPRTGGFPPLHF. The CDR3 DNA sequence: TGTGCCAGCTCACCACCCCGGACAGGAGGGTTTCCACCCCTCCACTTT.

V is TRBV5-1 and J is TRBJ2-7; TRBD1 agrees at 9 bases. CDR1 and CDR2 from the germline V gene are SGHRS and YFSETQ. CDR3 length: 14 residues. Trimming took 0 bases from V and 3 from J; bases not matched to a gene: 1. This CDR3 reads CASSLGTGVYEQYF. For the CDR3, the DNA is TGCGCCAGCAGCTTGGGGACAGGGGTCTACGAGCAGTACTTC. The whole variable domain, remainder taken from reference TRBV5-1 and TRBJ2-7, is KAGVTQTPRYLIKTRGQQVTLSCSPISGHRSVSWYQQTPGQGLQFLFEYFSETQRNKGNFPGRFSGRQFSNSRSEMNVSTLELGDSALYLCASSLGTGVYEQYFGPGTRLTVT.

The chain uses TRBV18 and TRBJ2-3, with 12 bases lining up with TRBD2. CDR3 length equals 16 residues. Germline V CDR1 and CDR2: KGHSH, LQKENI. J was trimmed by 7 bases and V by 3 bases; bases with no gene match: 8. The CDR3 sequence is CASSPQLAGGSNTQYF. CDR3 in DNA: TGTGCCAGCTCACCTCAACTAGCGGGGGGATCTAATACGCAGTATTTT. The full variable domain, in which reference TRBV18 and TRBJ2-3 provide the parts outside the CDR3, is NAGVMQNPRHLVRRRGQEARLRCSPMKGHSHVYWYRQLPEEGLKFMVYLQKENIIDESGMPKERFSAEFPKEGPSILRIQQVVRGDSAAYFCASSPQLAGGSNTQYFGPGTRLTVL.

This clone was seen a single time. The V and J genes are TRBV5-4 and TRBJ2-7; 7 bases align to TRBD1. Germline CDR1 reads SGHNT; CDR2 reads YYREEE (reference sequence). The CDR3 spans 14 residues. V dropped 0 bases and J dropped 2; count of bases not matched to a gene: 2. This CDR3 reads CASSLGQGAYEQYF. The CDR3 region has the DNA TGTGCCAGCAGCTTGGGGCAGGGGGCCTACGAGCAGTACTTC.

This chain uses TRBV4-2 with TRBJ2-5, with a tentative D call TRBD2 (5 bases). Trimming cost V 0 bases and J 5 bases, with 10 bases left between them. Germline V gene sequence: CDR1 LGHNA, CDR2 YNFKEQ. The CDR3 has 14 amino acids. CDR3 loop: CASSQDSASETQYF. CDR3 bases: TGTGCCAGCAGCCAAGATAGCGCAAGCGAGACCCAGTACTTC.

This sequence joins TRBV9 and TRBJ2-7, with 10 bases identical to TRBD2. The CDR3 extends over 15 amino acids. Germline loops: CDR1 SGDLS, CDR2 YYNGEE. V lost 4 bases and J lost 4; bases outside the gene matches: 8. CDR3 residues: CASSPRGSGGYEQYF. The CDR3 DNA reads TGTGCCAGCAGCCCCCGGGGTAGCGGGGGGTACGAGCAGTACTTC.

This chain connects TRBV7-9 to TRBJ2-2; the D is unclear. Germline V gene sequence: CDR1 SEHNR, CDR2 FQNEAQ (reference sequence). V lost 2 bases, J lost 6 bases, and 4 bases lay in between. The CDR3 consists of 12 residues. The chain's CDR3 is CASSLTAGELFF. The CDR3 DNA reads as TGTGCCAGCAGCTTAACGGCCGGGGAGCTGTTTTTT.

The genes are TRBV15 and TRBJ2-7; D might be TRBD1 (6 bases). CDR3 length equals 16 residues. Germline CDR1 LNHNV, CDR2 YYDKDF (reference sequence). Trimming removed 1 base from V and 0 bases from J, with 13 bases in between. The CDR3 sequence is CATSRAWTAVSYEQYF. CDR3 in DNA: TGTGCCACCAGCAGAGCCTGGACAGCCGTCTCCTACGAGCAGTACTTC.